A single sample is the source of the 26 T cell receptor beta chains below, sequenced in a study of T-cell memory formation after mild COVID-19. TCRdb re-derived calls from the 5' RACE reads in MiXCR, one entry per CDR3 protein. This table has under 550,000 distinct CDR3 sequences, about 18% appearing once. Sequencing used PBMCs or a T cell subset sorted from them (not recorded which). These receptors all stem from an adult woman who had mild COVID-19 (a few samples of this study predate the infection). Cell type and time point are not known.

This clonotype was detected many times. The V gene is TRBV12-3 or TRBV12-4, the J gene TRBJ1-2; 7 bases match TRBD1. The CDR3 has 13 residues. The V segment lost 3 bases and the J segment 5 bases; nucleotides outside the gene matches: 3. The CDR3 is CASSFGRGYGYTF. CDR3 bases: TGTGCCAGCAGTTTTGGCAGGGGGTATGGCTACACCTTC.

This clonotype was detected only a few times. V usage is TRBV4-1 and J usage is TRBJ1-2, with a tentative D call TRBD1 (5 bases). The CDR3 totals 16 residues. The germline V and J ends were trimmed by 5 bases and 7 bases, with 23 bases remaining between them. Germline V lookup: CDR1 MGHRA, CDR2 YSYEKL. CDR3 amino acids: CASSSLRGQGLGGYTF. CDR3 DNA: TGCGCCAGCAGCTCCCTGCGTGGTCAGGGACTGGGTGGCTACACCTTC.

The chain links TRBV12-3 or TRBV12-4 to TRBJ2-7; 10 bases are a match to TRBD2. This CDR3 spans 12 amino acids. Trimming cost V 7 bases and J 4 bases; bases outside gene matches: 1. The CDR3 here is CASKLAGYEQYF. CDR3 DNA sequence: TGTGCCAGCAAACTAGCGGGATACGAGCAGTACTTC.

This clonotype was counted many times. The chain has TRBV11-2 and TRBJ1-6; no clear D gene. The CDR3 loop spans 15 amino acids. Germline CDR1 SGHAT, CDR2 FQNNGV. The V gene lost 3 bases and the J gene lost 1 base, with 7 bases spanning the gap. For the CDR3, the DNA is TGTGCCAGCAGCTTGGGAAGTTCCTATAATTCACCCCTCCACTTT. Its protein product is CASSLGSSYNSPLHF.

The chain combines TRBV29-1 with TRBJ1-2; 11 bases match TRBD1. Germline CDR1 is SQVTM and CDR2 is ANQGSEA. The CDR3 covers 12 residues. J lost 6 bases, V lost 6 bases, and 3 bases had no gene match. The CDR3 protein is CSVGTGGNGYTF. The CDR3 DNA sequence: TGCAGCGTCGGGACAGGGGGTAATGGCTACACCTTC. Together with reference TRBV29-1 and TRBJ1-2, the CDR3 gives the full variable domain: SAVISQKPSRDICQRGTSLTIQCQVDSQVTMMFWYRQQPGQSLTLIATANQGSEATYESGFVIDKFPISRPNLTFSTLTVSNMSPEDSSIYLCSVGTGGNGYTFGSGTRLTVV.

The gene calls are TRBV7-3 and TRBJ1-2; possible D gene TRBD1, 5 bases. V was cut by 5 bases and J by 4 bases, with 14 bases left in between. This CDR3 comprises 14 residues. Germline assignment: CDR1 SGHTA and CDR2 FQGTGA. CDR3 coding DNA: TGTGCCAGCAGCCCCCAAGGGGCCGGCTATGGCTACACCTTC. Amino acids: CASSPQGAGYGYTF.

This clonotype came up a few times. V gene TRBV4-3 combines with J gene TRBJ1-1, with 7 bases aligning to TRBD1. The CDR3 consists of 14 residues. Losses at the gene ends were 5 bases for V and 4 bases for J; bases not matched to a gene: 7. The germline V gene has CDR1 LGHNA and CDR2 YSLEER. CDR3 nucleotides: TGCGCCAGCAGCTGGCGCCGGGACAGCACTGAAGCTTTCTTT. Its protein is CASSWRRDSTEAFF.

CDR3: CAISDRGTGTYEQYF. The CDR3 DNA is TGTGCCATCAGTGATAGAGGGACAGGGACCTACGAGCAGTACTTC. The chain has TRBV10-3 and TRBJ2-7; 9 bases are shared with TRBD1. This CDR3 has 15 residues. Germline CDR1 is ENHRY and CDR2 is SYGVKD. The trim removed 3 bases at V and 2 bases at J, leaving 5 bases unmatched.

This clonotype has more than one count but fewer than ten. This chain uses TRBV5-5 with TRBJ1-5; D perhaps matches TRBD1 (6 bases). Germline-derived CDR1 and CDR2 are SGHKS and YYEKEE (reference sequence). Trimming cost V 0 bases and J 5 bases, with 12 bases left between them. This CDR3 is 15 amino acids long. The DNA for the CDR3 is TGTGCCAGCAGCTTGGTACAGGGAACCGATCAGCCCCAGCATTTT. Its protein product is CASSLVQGTDQPQHF.

This clonotype turned up a few times. J is TRBJ2-6 and V is TRBV11-2; D is tentatively TRBD1 or TRBD2 (6 bases each). CDR3 length: 22 residues. The V gene's germline CDR1 is SGHAT and CDR2 FQNNGV. The V end was cut by 4 bases, the J end by 1 base, with 29 bases between. CDR3 bases: TGTGCCAGCAGCTCCCCGAAACTTAGCTGGGGGGACAAAAGATCTGGGGCCAACGTCCTGACTTTC. Protein sequence: CASSSPKLSWGDKRSGANVLTF. The full variable domain, rest sourced from reference TRBV11-2 and TRBJ2-6, is EAGVAQSPRYKIIEKRQSVAFWCNPISGHATLYWYQQILGQGPKLLIQFQNNGVVDDSQLPKDRFSAERLKGVDSTLKIQPAKLEDSAVYLCASSSPKLSWGDKRSGANVLTFGAGSRLTVL.

V usage is TRBV7-9 and J usage is TRBJ1-2; 7 bases align to TRBD1. Germline trimming cut 4 bases from V and 7 bases from J; bases unmatched to any gene: 3. The germline gives CDR1 SEHNR, CDR2 FQNEAQ (reference sequence). The CDR3 consists of 12 residues. CDR3 region: CASSWDRSGYTF. The CDR3 DNA is TGTGCCAGCAGCTGGGACAGATCTGGCTACACCTTC.

The rearrangement links TRBV6-5 to TRBJ1-1; the D is unclear. The germline V gene encodes CDR1 MNHEY and CDR2 SVGAGI. The germline V and J ends were trimmed by 1 base and 1 base, with 10 bases remaining between them. This CDR3 region has 15 residues. The CDR3 DNA is TGTGCCAGCAGTTACTGGAGCGGGCGGAACACTGAAGCTTTCTTT. The encoded protein is CASSYWSGRNTEAFF.

This clonotype was seen only a few times. CDR3 sequence: CASSEGLAGGSDTQYF. CDR3 bases: TGTGCCAGCAGTGAAGGACTAGCGGGGGGAAGTGATACGCAGTATTTT. The chain joins TRBV6-1 to TRBJ2-3; 13 bases agree with TRBD2. Looked up from germline, CDR1 is MNHNS and CDR2 is SASEGT. The CDR3 runs to 16 residues. The J segment lost 6 bases and the V segment lost 1 base, leaving 4 bases of the junction unmatched.

In its sample, this clonotype was seen a few times. The rearrangement uses TRBV24-1 and TRBJ2-1; 8 bases agree with TRBD1. V lost 4 bases to trimming and J lost 0 bases; unmatched junction nucleotides: 7. The CDR3 consists of 17 residues. CDR1 and CDR2 (germline): KGHDR, SFDVKD. For the CDR3, the DNA is TGTGCCACCAGTGACCGACAGGGGTTGAGCTCCTACAATGAGCAGTTCTTC. Encoded protein: CATSDRQGLSSYNEQFF.

The chain links TRBV29-1 to TRBJ2-5; D is ambiguous. The CDR3 consists of 13 residues. Germline CDR1 reads SQVTM; CDR2 reads ANQGSEA. Between the trimmed V and J ends, which lost 4 bases and 5 bases, there was a span of 14 bases. For the CDR3, the DNA is TGCAGCGTTGCGAAGCCTCCCCGGGAGACCCAGTACTTC. This gives the protein CSVAKPPRETQYF.

This clonotype has a handful of counts. This rearrangement joins TRBV6-2 or TRBV6-3 to TRBJ1-5; maybe TRBD1 (6 bases). V dropped 7 bases and J dropped 4 bases, with 17 bases sitting between them. CDR3 size: 15 residues. CDR1 MNHEY and CDR2 SVGEGT come from the germline V gene. The CDR3 coding sequence is TGTGCCAGCACCTACAGACAGGATTTTAATCAGCCCCAGCATTTT. It is translated as CASTYRQDFNQPQHF.

The chain recombines TRBV7-9 with TRBJ2-3; D is perhaps TRBD1 or TRBD2 (5 bases each). V was shortened by 5 bases and J by 4 bases, with 25 bases between the two germline ends. The CDR3 extends over 18 amino acids. Germline V gene lookup returns CDR1 SEHNR and CDR2 FQNEAQ (reference sequence). CDR3 amino acids: CASSPALTGTGVADTQYF. The CDR3 DNA follows: TGTGCCAGCAGCCCAGCCCTGACCGGGACCGGGGTGGCAGATACGCAGTATTTT. Combining the CDR3 with reference TRBV7-9 and TRBJ2-3 gives the whole variable domain DTGVSQNPRHKITKRGQNVTFRCDPISEHNRLYWYRQTLGQGPEFLTYFQNEAQLEKSRLLSDRFSAERPKGSFSTLEIQRTEQGDSAMYLCASSPALTGTGVADTQYFGPGTRLTVL.

The chain recombines TRBV27 with TRBJ1-2; 7 nucleotides line up with TRBD1. Germline trimming cut 1 base from V and 4 bases from J; bases unmatched to any gene: 6. Germline V gene sequence: CDR1 MNHEY, CDR2 SMNVEV (reference sequence). The CDR3 has 15 amino acids. Here the CDR3 reads CASSLLRGQGYGYTF. The CDR3 bases are TGTGCCAGCAGTTTATTGAGGGGGCAGGGCTATGGCTACACCTTC.

The chain combines TRBV6-6 with TRBJ2-5; D is unclear. The germline V gene encodes CDR1 MNHNY and CDR2 SVGAGI (reference sequence). V lost 2 bases and J lost 13, with 11 bases in between. The CDR3 is 11 residues long. CDR3 nucleotide sequence: TGTGCCAGCAGTTACCTAGGGTCCTGGTACTTC. This translates into CASSYLGSWYF.

The CDR3 is CASAVGTDTQYF. The CDR3 bases are TGTGCCAGCGCGGTTGGCACAGATACGCAGTATTTT. The V call is TRBV2, the J call TRBJ2-3; D unresolved. This CDR3 spans 12 amino acids. Germline lookup yields CDR1 SNHLY and CDR2 FYNNEI. V gave up 8 bases and J gave up 1 base, with 7 bases separating them.

The V and J genes are TRBV19 and TRBJ1-2; D perhaps matches TRBD1 (6 bases). V shed 7 bases and J shed 2 bases, with 17 bases lying between them. There are 15 residues in the CDR3. Germline V gene data show CDR1 as LNHDA and CDR2 as SQIVND (reference sequence). Here the CDR3 reads CASTPLGGANYGYTF. The CDR3, as DNA: TGTGCCAGTACCCCACTCGGGGGGGCGAACTATGGCTACACCTTC.

V usage is TRBV25-1 and J usage is TRBJ2-5, with 8 bases matching TRBD1. The CDR3 loop spans 14 amino acids. Germline V gives CDR1 MGHDK, CDR2 SYGVNS. V was clipped by 8 bases and J by 5 bases; unmatched bases: 10. The CDR3: CASGGQGAGETQYF. In nucleotides, the CDR3 is TGTGCCAGCGGAGGCCAGGGGGCAGGGGAGACCCAGTACTTC.

This clonotype was detected a few times. J is TRBJ1-1 and V is TRBV19; the D is unclear. CDR1 is LNHDA, CDR2 SQIVND, per germline (reference sequence). The CDR3 length is 13 residues. V was trimmed by 3 bases and J by 2 bases, leaving 7 bases between them. The CDR3 coding sequence is TGTGCCAGTAGTATCCAGGTTAACACTGAAGCTTTCTTT. Amino acid sequence: CASSIQVNTEAFF.

In its sample, this clonotype was seen many times. The chain recombines TRBV9 with TRBJ2-5; D is uncertain. V lost 5 bases and J lost 3, with 8 bases in between. The CDR3 is 12 residues long. Germline V gene sequence: CDR1 SGDLS, CDR2 YYNGEE. For the CDR3, the DNA is TGTGCCAGCAGGGGCGATGAAGAGACCCAGTACTTC. Protein: CASRGDEETQYF.

The rearrangement links TRBV18 to TRBJ1-3, with D perhaps matching TRBD1 (5 bases). V was trimmed by 3 bases and J by 2 bases, leaving 5 bases between them. The germline gives CDR1 KGHSH, CDR2 LQKENI. There are 13 residues in the CDR3. The CDR3 DNA reads TGTGCCAGCTCACCGACAGCTGGAAACACCATATATTTT. This sequence encodes CASSPTAGNTIYF.

This clonotype was observed a handful of times. This rearrangement joins TRBV20-1 to TRBJ1-1; D remains ambiguous. The CDR3 contains 10 residues. The germline gives CDR1 DFQATT, CDR2 SNEGSKA (reference sequence). V was shortened by 3 bases and J by 6 bases, with 5 bases between the two germline ends. Here the CDR3 reads CSARVPEAFF. The CDR3, as DNA: TGCAGTGCTAGGGTCCCTGAAGCTTTCTTT.